This T cell receptor (beta chain) was recorded in a study of blood T cells in healthy people across ages. Study summary: Template-switching capture recovered about one barcoded beta molecule per two T cells. Study-wide findings and caveats: Diversity was estimated from one million T cells, and these estimates were considered underestimates. Per-million-T-cell TCR beta diversity fell roughly linearly with age.

Using a J-beta primer mix together with a sample-barcoded 5' primer, a second PCR was run for about 6 to 11 cycles. TCRdb called the 5' RACE reads again in MiXCR, with one record for every CDR3 protein. Among about 1.8 million distinct CDR3 sequences listed, 40% to 55% were seen once. A note on this clonotype: The antigen is not known.

Trimming removed 4 bases from V and 9 bases from J; junction bases left unmatched: 8. Germline lookup yields CDR1 SGHRS and CDR2 YFSETQ. This CDR3 comprises 15 residues. Specimen: blood. V gene TRBV5-1 combines with J gene TRBJ2-1, with 12 bases identical to TRBD1. This clonotype originated in a woman aged 40 to 50 in good health. CDR3: CASSPRDRGRIEQFF. CDR3 sequence (DNA): TGCGCCAGCAGCCCCCGGGACAGGGGGCGCATTGAGCAGTTCTTC.